Presented here are 31 T cell receptor beta chains from one specimen sequenced in a study of CXCR3-negative and CXCR3-positive naive CD8 T cells. Study-level findings and limits: TRB CDR3 hydrophobicity was greater in CXCR3-positive naive cells than in CXCR3-negative naive cells.

In preparing the TRB cDNA libraries, 5' RACE with UMI labels was used. TCRdb re-called the 5' RACE reads; every CDR3 protein appears as one record, without DNA. Across 90,000 to 100,000 distinct CDR3 sequences, the top ten clones capture approximately 0.99% of the sample. These TCRs are of unknown antigen specificity. Input material: naive CXCR3+ CD8+ T cells from blood. Indicated subset: CD45RO-CCR7+CD27+CD95- naive CD8+ T cells expressing CXCR3 (TNR3+). The receptors here all came from a human donor in good health. Some clones in this sample may be carry-over from other donors' samples.

The chain combines TRBV30 with TRBJ2-5. Looked up from germline, CDR1 is GTSNPN and CDR2 is SVGIG (reference sequence). The CDR3 runs to 15 residues. CDR3 residues: CAWRHRMNYQETQYF.

The gene calls are TRBV27 and TRBJ2-1; TCRdb's D call, TRBD1, is unchecked because there is no DNA. The CDR3 runs 16 residues. Per germline, CDR1 MNHEY and CDR2 SMNVEV (reference sequence). The CDR3 loop is CASSPPGEERYNEQFF.

J is TRBJ2-7 and V is TRBV7-2; TCRdb's D gene call, TRBD2, goes unchecked for lack of DNA. This CDR3 has 15 residues. Per germline, CDR1 SGHTA and CDR2 FQGNSA. The CDR3 loop is CASRQGLADSYEQYF.

The chain is built from TRBV7-9 and TRBJ2-5; as DNA is missing, the TRBD1 call by TCRdb cannot be tested. CDR1 and CDR2 (germline): SEHNR, FQNEAQ (reference sequence). The CDR3 has 15 residues. CDR3 in amino acids: CASSPNSIGDRTQYF.

The CDR3 spells CASSLQGDAGYTF. The V and J genes are TRBV7-6 and TRBJ1-2; the D call from TCRdb, TRBD1, cannot be confirmed without DNA. In germline, CDR1 is SGHVS, CDR2 FNYEAQ. There are 13 residues in the CDR3.

The chain has TRBV19 and TRBJ2-7; there is no DNA to check the TCRdb D call of TRBD2. This CDR3 comprises 14 residues. Looked up from germline, CDR1 is LNHDA and CDR2 is SQIVND (reference sequence). The CDR3 here is CASSSGTSFHEQYF.

The chain joins TRBV28 to TRBJ2-7. Per germline, CDR1 MDHEN and CDR2 SYDVKM. The CDR3 has 14 residues. The CDR3 here is CASSLYGFSYEQYF.

The V and J genes are TRBV27 and TRBJ2-1; checking the TCRdb D call of TRBD1 is not possible without DNA. CDR1 and CDR2 from the germline V gene are MNHEY and SMNVEV (reference sequence). The CDR3 extends over 17 amino acids. Here the CDR3 reads CASKTDAGAVLSNEQFF.

The CDR3 region is CASSGDISYEQYF. V and J are TRBV9 and TRBJ2-7; the TRBD1 assignment by TCRdb is unverifiable without DNA. Germline values: CDR1 SGDLS, CDR2 YYNGEE. CDR3 length: 13 residues. Full variable domain (outside the CDR3, taken from reference TRBV9 and TRBJ2-7): DSGVTQTPKHLITATGQRVTLRCSPRSGDLSVYWYQQSLDQGLQFLIQYYNGEERAKGNILERFSAQQFPDLHSELNLSSLELGDSALYFCASSGDISYEQYFGPGTRLTVT.

This rearrangement joins TRBV4-3 to TRBJ1-4; lacking DNA, the TRBD1 call made by TCRdb goes unchecked. The CDR3 sequence is 16 residues long. Germline V gene data show CDR1 as LGHNA and CDR2 as YSLEER. This CDR3 is CASSQSSDRTNEKLFF.

This sequence joins TRBV7-9 and TRBJ1-1; without DNA, the TCRdb call of TRBD1 cannot be checked. The CDR3 contains 15 residues. Per the germline V gene, CDR1 is SEHNR and CDR2 is FQNEAQ (reference sequence). The CDR3 reads CASSVRGGGLTEAFF.

The genes are TRBV5-5 and TRBJ2-1; as DNA is missing, the TRBD2 call by TCRdb cannot be tested. This CDR3 contains 16 residues. CDR1 is SGHKS and CDR2 is YYEKEE in the germline V gene (reference sequence). The CDR3 sequence is CASSLGGPGSYNEQFF. The full variable domain, with the rest looked up from reference TRBV5-5 and TRBJ2-1, is DAGVTQSPTHLIKTRGQQVTLRCSPISGHKSVSWYQQVLGQGPQFIFQYYEKEERGRGNFPDRFSARQFPNYSSELNVNALLLGDSALYLCASSLGGPGSYNEQFFGPGTRLTVL.

This chain uses TRBV19 with TRBJ1-6; with no DNA, the TCRdb D assignment of TRBD1 cannot be verified. The CDR3 contains 13 residues. Germline CDR1 is LNHDA and CDR2 is SQIVND (reference sequence). This CDR3 is CASSSTTGVPLHF.

The chain recombines TRBV5-6 with TRBJ2-5; TCRdb outputs TRBD1, but without DNA this stays unchecked. From germline, CDR1 is SGHDT and CDR2 YYEEEE. The CDR3 contains 14 residues. The CDR3 region is CASSDGQIQETQYF.

The chain recombines TRBV6-6 with TRBJ1-1; TCRdb calls TRBD1, which cannot be checked without DNA. This CDR3 spans 14 amino acids. From germline, CDR1 is MNHNY and CDR2 SVGAGI (reference sequence). The CDR3 region is CASSFQGARTEAFF.

The chain recombines TRBV5-1 with TRBJ1-3; TCRdb's assignment of TRBD1 cannot be checked, as there is no DNA. This CDR3 has 14 residues. Germline V gene data show CDR1 as SGHRS and CDR2 as YFSETQ. CDR3 region: CASSYQGTGNTIYF.

The chain carries TRBV12-3 or TRBV12-4 and TRBJ2-7; no DNA is available, so the TRBD1 call from TCRdb remains unchecked. CDR3 length: 14 residues. CDR3 region: CASRSEDRGVEQYF.

The chain recombines TRBV14 with TRBJ1-5; there is no DNA to check the TCRdb D call of TRBD1. This CDR3 region has 17 residues. Germline-derived CDR1 and CDR2 are SGHDN and FVKESK. CDR3 protein: CASSQSSLPGVSQPQHF. Complete variable domain (other parts from reference TRBV14 and TRBJ1-5): EAGVTQFPSHSVIEKGQTVTLRCDPISGHDNLYWYRRVMGKEIKFLLHFVKESKQDESGMPNNRFLAERTGGTYSTLKVQPAELEDSGVYFCASSQSSLPGVSQPQHFGDGTRLSIL.

The chain employs TRBV28 and TRBJ2-5; TCRdb names TRBD1, which stays unverified in the absence of DNA. This CDR3 contains 16 residues. Germline CDR1 reads MDHEN; CDR2 reads SYDVKM. The CDR3 spells CASSSLTQGAVWTQYF.

V and J are TRBV4-3 and TRBJ2-1; TCRdb names TRBD2, which stays unverified in the absence of DNA. Germline CDR1 and CDR2: LGHNA and YSLEER. The CDR3 is 18 amino acids. CDR3 loop: CASSPSMVSSGGVNEQFF.

This chain connects TRBV6-6 to TRBJ2-2. Germline V CDR1 and CDR2: MNHNY, SVGAGI (reference sequence). The CDR3 sequence is 13 residues long. The CDR3 sequence: CASSSIGTGELFF.

The chain has TRBV20-1 and TRBJ1-2. From germline, CDR1 is DFQATT and CDR2 SNEGSKA (reference sequence). The CDR3 length is 13 residues. CDR3 sequence reads: CSARVTEYYGYTF.

The CDR3 here is CASSWGAGGEQYF. The V gene is TRBV7-2, the J gene TRBJ2-7; no DNA is available, so the TRBD2 call from TCRdb remains unchecked. CDR1 is SGHTA and CDR2 is FQGNSA in the germline V gene. This CDR3 region has 13 residues.

V gene TRBV7-9 combines with J gene TRBJ2-2; absent DNA, TCRdb's TRBD1 call cannot be checked. From germline, CDR1 is SEHNR and CDR2 FQNEAQ (reference sequence). The CDR3 loop spans 19 amino acids. The CDR3 sequence is CASSFLQGVPNSNTGELFF.

The rearrangement joins TRBV29-1 to TRBJ1-4; TCRdb gives TRBD1 as the D gene, but with no DNA this cannot be confirmed. Per germline, CDR1 SQVTM and CDR2 ANQGSEA. The CDR3 has 14 residues. The CDR3 is CSAKEQGNLAKLFF. Supplemented by reference TRBV29-1 and TRBJ1-4, the full variable domain reads SAVISQKPSRDICQRGTSLTIQCQVDSQVTMMFWYRQQPGQSLTLIATANQGSEATYESGFVIDKFPISRPNLTFSTLTVSNMSPEDSSIYLCSAKEQGNLAKLFFGSGTQLSVL.

This rearrangement joins TRBV5-1 to TRBJ2-7; the D gene TCRdb calls, TRBD1, cannot be checked with no DNA. Germline CDR1 is SGHRS and CDR2 is YFSETQ. The length of the CDR3 is 15 residues. The CDR3 loop is CASSDQWDTSYEQYF.

CDR3 sequence: CASRRDGGDYGYTF. The chain is built from TRBV3-1 and TRBJ1-2; no DNA is available, so the TRBD1 call from TCRdb remains unchecked. Germline V gives CDR1 LGHDT, CDR2 YNNKEL (reference sequence). This CDR3 has 14 amino acids.

V is TRBV7-3 and J is TRBJ2-1; as DNA is missing, the TRBD1 call by TCRdb cannot be tested. This CDR3 has 18 residues. Germline CDR1 SGHTA, CDR2 FQGTGA. CDR3 sequence: CASSLEIKGGSTYNEQFF.

The V gene is TRBV27, the J gene TRBJ2-1; TCRdb's D gene call, TRBD2, goes unchecked for lack of DNA. This CDR3 is 16 amino acids long. CDR1 MNHEY and CDR2 SMNVEV come from the germline V gene (reference sequence). CDR3 sequence reads: CASSSFLSGTGNEQFF.

The J gene is TRBJ2-5, the V gene TRBV27. Per the germline V gene, CDR1 is MNHEY and CDR2 is SMNVEV (reference sequence). The CDR3 spans 11 residues. This chain's CDR3 is CASRDRETQYF.

The gene calls are TRBV7-2 and TRBJ2-3; TCRdb's D gene call, TRBD1, goes unchecked for lack of DNA. Per the germline V gene, CDR1 is SGHTA and CDR2 is FQGNSA. The CDR3 extends over 14 amino acids. This chain's CDR3 is CASSYVGGTDTQYF. The variable domain in full, with the rest retrieved from reference TRBV7-2 and TRBJ2-3, is GAGVSQSPSNKVTEKGKDVELRCDPISGHTALYWYRQSLGQGLEFLIYFQGNSAPDKSGLPSDRFSAERTGGSVSTLTIQRTQQEDSAVYLCASSYVGGTDTQYFGPGTRLTVL.